This TCR beta chain emerged from a study of OX40 agonist ivuxolimab in advanced cancers. The study's findings and limits: Clones of CD4+ and CD8+ blood T cells grew by week 6 at doses of 0.1 to 3.0 mg/kg.

Concerning this clone: Its antigen is as yet unknown.

The junction had 10 bases not matched to a gene; V was cut back by 2 bases and J by 2 bases. CDR3 length: 17 amino acids. The germline V gene has CDR1 MGHRA and CDR2 YSYEKL. Measured with immunoSEQ multiplex PCR; TCRdb has only the in-frame clones, and not every one. The repertoire has fewer than 95,000 clones, roughly 85% of them found once; the top ten carry roughly 0.61%. This chain uses TRBV4-1 with TRBJ2-7, with 9 bases matching TRBD1. Source: CD4+ or CD8+ T cells sorted from blood, taken in a trial of the OX40 agonist ivuxolimab. This receptor was obtained from an adult with an advanced solid tumor such as melanoma, head and neck, liver or kidney cancer. CDR3 residues: CASSQPPGQGITYEQYF. The DNA for the CDR3 is TGCGCCAGCAGCCAACCACCGGGACAGGGTATAACCTACGAGCAGTACTTC.